Listed here is a single TCR beta chain. This CDR3 is 14 amino acids long. Germline loops: CDR1 SNHLY, CDR2 FYNNEI. V shed 7 bases and J 6 bases; nucleotides not matched to a gene: 6. TCRdb recomputed calls from the 5' RACE reads with MiXCR, one row per CDR3 protein. Of fewer than 100,000 distinct CDR3 sequences in the sample, 7.5% to 10% were seen once. The data belong to a study of early T cells in non-severe SARS-CoV-2 infection. What was sequenced was whole blood. This chain joins TRBV2 and TRBJ1-4; 9 bases line up with TRBD1. This clonotype was sampled from an adult who was a healthcare worker with PCR-confirmed SARS-CoV-2 infection or an uninfected control (not recorded which). Written as DNA, the CDR3 is TGTGCCAGCACGGGACAGGGACTTTATGAAAAACTGTTTTTT. Translation: CASTGQGLYEKLFF.